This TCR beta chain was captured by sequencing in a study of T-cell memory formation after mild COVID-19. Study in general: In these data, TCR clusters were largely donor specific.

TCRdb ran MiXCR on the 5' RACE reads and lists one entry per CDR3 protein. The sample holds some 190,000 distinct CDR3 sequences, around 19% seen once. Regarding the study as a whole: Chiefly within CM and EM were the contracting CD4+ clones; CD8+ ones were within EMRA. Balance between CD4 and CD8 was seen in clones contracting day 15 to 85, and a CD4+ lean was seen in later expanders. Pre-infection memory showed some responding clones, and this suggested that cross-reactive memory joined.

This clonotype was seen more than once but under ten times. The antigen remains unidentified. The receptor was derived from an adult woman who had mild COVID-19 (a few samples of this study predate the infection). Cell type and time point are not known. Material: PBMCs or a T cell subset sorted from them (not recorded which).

In DNA form, the CDR3 reads TGTGCCAGCCGAGGGCTCAATGAAAAACTGTTTTTT. This translates into CASRGLNEKLFF. The chain has TRBV12-3 or TRBV12-4 and TRBJ1-4; unclear D gene. The V end lost 8 bases, the J end lost 5 bases, and 9 bases lay between the germline ends. This CDR3 is built from 12 residues.